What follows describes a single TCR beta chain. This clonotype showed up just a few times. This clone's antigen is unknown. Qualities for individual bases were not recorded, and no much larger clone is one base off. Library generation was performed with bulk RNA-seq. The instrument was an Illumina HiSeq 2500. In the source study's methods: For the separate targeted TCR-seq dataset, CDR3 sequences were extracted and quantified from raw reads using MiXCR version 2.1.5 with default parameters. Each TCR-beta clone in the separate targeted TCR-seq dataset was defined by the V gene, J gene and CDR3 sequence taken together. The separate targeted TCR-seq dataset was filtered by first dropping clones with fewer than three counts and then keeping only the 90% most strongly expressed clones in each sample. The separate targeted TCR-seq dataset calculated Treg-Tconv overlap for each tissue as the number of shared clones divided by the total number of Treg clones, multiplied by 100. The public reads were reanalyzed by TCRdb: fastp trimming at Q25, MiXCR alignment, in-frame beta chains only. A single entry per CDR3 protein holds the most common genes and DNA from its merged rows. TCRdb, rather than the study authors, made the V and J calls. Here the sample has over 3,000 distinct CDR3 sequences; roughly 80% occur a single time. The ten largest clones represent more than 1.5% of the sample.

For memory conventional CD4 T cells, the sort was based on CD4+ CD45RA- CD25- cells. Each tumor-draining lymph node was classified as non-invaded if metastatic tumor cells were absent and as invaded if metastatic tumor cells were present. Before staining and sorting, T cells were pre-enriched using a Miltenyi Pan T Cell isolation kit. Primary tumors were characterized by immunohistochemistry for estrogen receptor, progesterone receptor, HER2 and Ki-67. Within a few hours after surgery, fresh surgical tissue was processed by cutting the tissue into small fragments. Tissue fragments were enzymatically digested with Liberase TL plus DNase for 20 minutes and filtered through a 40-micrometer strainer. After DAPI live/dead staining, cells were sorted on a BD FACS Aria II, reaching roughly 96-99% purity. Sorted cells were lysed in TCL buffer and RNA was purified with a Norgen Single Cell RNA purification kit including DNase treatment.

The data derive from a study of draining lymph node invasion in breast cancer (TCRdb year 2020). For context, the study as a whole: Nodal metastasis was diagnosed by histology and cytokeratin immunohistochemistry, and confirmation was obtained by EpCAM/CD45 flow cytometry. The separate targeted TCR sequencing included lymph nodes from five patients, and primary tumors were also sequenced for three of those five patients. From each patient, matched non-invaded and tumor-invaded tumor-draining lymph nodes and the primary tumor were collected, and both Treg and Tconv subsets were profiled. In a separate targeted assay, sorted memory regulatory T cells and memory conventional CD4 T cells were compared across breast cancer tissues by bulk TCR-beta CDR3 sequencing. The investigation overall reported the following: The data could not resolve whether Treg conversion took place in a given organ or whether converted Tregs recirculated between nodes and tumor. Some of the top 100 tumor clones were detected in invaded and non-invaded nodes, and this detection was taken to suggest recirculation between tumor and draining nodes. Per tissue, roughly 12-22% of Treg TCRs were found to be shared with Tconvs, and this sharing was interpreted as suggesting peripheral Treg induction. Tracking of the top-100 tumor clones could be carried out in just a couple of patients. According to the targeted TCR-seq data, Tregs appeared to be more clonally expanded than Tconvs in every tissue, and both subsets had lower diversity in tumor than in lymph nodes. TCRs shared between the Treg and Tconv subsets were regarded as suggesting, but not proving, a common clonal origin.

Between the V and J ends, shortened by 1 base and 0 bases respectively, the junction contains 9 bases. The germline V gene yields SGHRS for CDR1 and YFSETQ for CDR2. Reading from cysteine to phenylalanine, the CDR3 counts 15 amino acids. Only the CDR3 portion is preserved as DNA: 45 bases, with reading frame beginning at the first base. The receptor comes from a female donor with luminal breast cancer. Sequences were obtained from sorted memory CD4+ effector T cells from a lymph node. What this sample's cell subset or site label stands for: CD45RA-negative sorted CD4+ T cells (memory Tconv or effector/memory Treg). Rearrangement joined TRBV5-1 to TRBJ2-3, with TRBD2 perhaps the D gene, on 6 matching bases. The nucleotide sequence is TGCGCCAGCAGCTTGCTAAGCGGGAGCACAGATACGCAGTATTTT. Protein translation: CASSLLSGSTDTQYF. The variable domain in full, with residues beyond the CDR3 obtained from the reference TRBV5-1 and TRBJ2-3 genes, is KAGVTQTPRYLIKTRGQQVTLSCSPISGHRSVSWYQQTPGQGLQFLFEYFSETQRNKGNFPGRFSGRQFSNSRSEMNVSTLELGDSALYLCASSLLSGSTDTQYFGPGTRLTVL.